One sample yielded the 27 T cell receptor beta chains listed below, sequenced in a study of cytotoxic CD8 clonotypes in ibrutinib-treated CLL. This table comes from immunoSEQ multiplex PCR, and its TCRdb copy is limited to in-frame clones, with some not included. This sample has over 120,000 clones, with 65% to 85% found just once. Sample: PBMCs, taken after 36 months of ibrutinib treatment. These receptor sequences come from a human donor with chronic lymphocytic leukemia.

This clone showed up just once. The chain carries TRBV25-1 and TRBJ2-3, with 7 bases fitting TRBD2. The CDR3 runs 16 residues. CDR1 and CDR2 (germline): MGHDK, SYGVNS. V lost 4 bases to trimming and J lost 4 bases; unmatched junction nucleotides: 11. In nucleotides, the CDR3 is TGTGCCAGCAGTGGACGCGCGGGGAGGGGCGCAGATACGCAGTATTTT. It specifies CASSGRAGRGADTQYF.

This clone was detected only once. The J gene is TRBJ1-1, the V gene TRBV5-1; D uncertain. The CDR3 contains 14 residues. V gave up 4 bases and J gave up 0 bases, with 10 bases separating them. Germline V CDR1 and CDR2: SGHRS, YFSETQ. Written as DNA, the CDR3 is TGCGCCAGCAGCATCGGACGGATGAACACTGAAGCTTTCTTT. Translation gives CASSIGRMNTEAFF.

The chain carries TRBV28 and TRBJ2-7; D is perhaps TRBD1 (6 bases). V was shortened by 6 bases and J by 1 base, with 10 bases between the two germline ends. Germline V CDR1 and CDR2: MDHEN, SYDVKM. The CDR3 is made up of 13 amino acids. The CDR3 region is CASRSQGSYEQYF. In DNA, the CDR3 is TGTGCCAGCAGATCACAGGGTTCCTACGAGCAGTACTTC.

The CDR3 DNA is TGTGCCAGCAGCCTACCTCCGGGGGGCACCGGGGAGCTGTTTTTT. This codes for CASSLPPGGTGELFF. The chain is built from TRBV7-9 and TRBJ2-2; 7 bases are a match to TRBD2. V gave up 5 bases and J gave up 4 bases; unmatched junction bases: 7. This CDR3 has 15 residues. The V gene's germline CDR1 is SEHNR and CDR2 FQNEAQ (reference sequence).

This rearrangement joins TRBV6-5 to TRBJ1-2, with a weak D call TRBD1 (5 bases). The CDR3 loop spans 16 amino acids. The germline V gene encodes CDR1 MNHEY and CDR2 SVGAGI. Trimming took off 0 bases at V and 8 bases at J, with 19 bases between the two ends. CDR3 protein: CASSYSTQLKGSGYTF. The CDR3 DNA reads TGTGCCAGCAGTTACTCCACCCAACTCAAGGGGTCGGGCTACACCTTC.

The table lists this clone with a count of one. The chain couples TRBV5-4 to TRBJ2-5, with D unclear. The CDR3 covers 14 residues. Trimming pared 5 bases from V and 4 bases from J, leaving 15 bases between. Germline lookup yields CDR1 SGHNT and CDR2 YYREEE (reference sequence). The CDR3 coding sequence is TGTGCCAGCAGACCTCAGGTTTCGATAGAGACCCAGTACTTC. Its translation is CASRPQVSIETQYF.

The rearrangement uses TRBV18 and TRBJ2-2; TRBD1 agrees at 9 bases. Germline-derived CDR1 and CDR2 are KGHSH and LQKENI. The CDR3 runs 17 residues. With V trimmed by 3 bases and J by 0 bases, 5 bases remained unmatched. CDR3: CASSPLQGAPNTGELFF. CDR3 in DNA: TGTGCCAGCTCACCCCTACAGGGGGCCCCGAACACCGGGGAGCTGTTTTTT.

This chain uses TRBV19 with TRBJ2-2; D might be TRBD1 or TRBD2, each matching 5 bases. The V end lost 7 bases, the J end lost 4 bases, and 16 bases lay between the germline ends. From germline, CDR1 is LNHDA and CDR2 SQIVND (reference sequence). The CDR3 has 15 amino acids. CDR3 region: CASTRDLGGTGELFF. Written as DNA, the CDR3 is TGTGCCAGTACCCGGGACCTTGGGGGCACCGGGGAGCTGTTTTTT. Full variable domain (outside the CDR3, taken from reference TRBV19 and TRBJ2-2): DGGITQSPKYLFRKEGQNVTLSCEQNLNHDAMYWYRQDPGQGLRLIYYSQIVNDFQKGDIAEGYSVSREKKESFPLTVTSAQKNPTAFYLCASTRDLGGTGELFFGEGSRLTVL.

The chain is built from TRBV2 and TRBJ1-2; D is undetermined. V shed 4 bases and J shed 4 bases, with 7 bases lying between them. Per the germline V gene, CDR1 is SNHLY and CDR2 is FYNNEI. The CDR3 is 12 amino acids. For the CDR3, the DNA is TGTGCCAGCAGTGTTGGCAGCTATGGCTACACCTTC. It specifies CASSVGSYGYTF. Looking up the rest from reference TRBV2 and TRBJ1-2 gives the full variable domain: EPEVTQTPSHQVTQMGQEVILRCVPISNHLYFYWYRQILGQKVEFLVSFYNNEISEKSEIFDDQFSVERPDGSNFTLKIRSTKLEDSAMYFCASSVGSYGYTFGSGTRLTVV.

The V gene is TRBV9, the J gene TRBJ2-3, with a weak D call TRBD2 (5 bases). The germline gives CDR1 SGDLS, CDR2 YYNGEE. The CDR3 runs to 12 residues. Trimming pared 4 bases from V and 7 bases from J, leaving 10 bases between. CDR3 sequence (DNA): TGTGCCAGCAGCACCTCTAGCTATACGCAGTATTTT. Amino acid sequence: CASSTSSYTQYF.

The chain couples TRBV5-1 to TRBJ1-5, with a tentative D call TRBD1 (5 bases). Germline V lookup: CDR1 SGHRS, CDR2 YFSETQ. V shed 0 bases and J shed 0 bases, with 7 bases lying between them. The CDR3 is 15 residues long. The CDR3 bases are TGCGCCAGCAGCTTGGCAGGGAATAGCAATCAGCCCCAGCATTTT. The encoded protein is CASSLAGNSNQPQHF.

The rearrangement joins TRBV28 to TRBJ2-5; TRBD1 or TRBD2 may be the D gene (5 bases each). This CDR3 region has 14 residues. From germline, CDR1 is MDHEN and CDR2 SYDVKM. The ends were cut back, 6 bases at V and 5 bases at J, with 16 bases in the middle. The CDR3 region is CASSLGWGWETQYF. CDR3 DNA sequence: TGTGCCAGCAGCCTGGGATGGGGGTGGGAGACCCAGTACTTC.

This sequence joins TRBV10-2 and TRBJ2-5; the D gene is possibly TRBD1 (7 bases). CDR3 length: 12 amino acids. Germline V gene lookup returns CDR1 WSHSY and CDR2 SAAADI. Trimming cost V 8 bases and J 7 bases, with 14 bases left between them. DNA for the CDR3: TGCGCCAGCTGGCAGGGGGGAGGGACCCAGTACTTC. This codes for CASWQGGGTQYF.

The CDR3 DNA reads as TGCAGCGTCAACCAAGCTAGCCACGAGCAGTACTTC. Translated, it gives CSVNQASHEQYF. This sequence joins TRBV29-1 and TRBJ2-7; D perhaps matches TRBD2 (5 bases). Trimming left V 6 bases short and J 5 bases short, with 14 bases between. Looked up from germline, CDR1 is SQVTM and CDR2 is ANQGSEA. The CDR3 spans 12 residues.

This clone has only one observation. V is TRBV5-4 and J is TRBJ1-5; possibly TRBD1 for D (6 bases). The germline V gene encodes CDR1 SGHNT and CDR2 YYREEE (reference sequence). V lost 4 bases to trimming and J lost 2 bases, with 13 bases between them. The CDR3 consists of 15 residues. In DNA, the CDR3 is TGTGCCAGCAGCAGGTGGGGGGCAGGCAATCAGCCCCAGCATTTT. Translated: CASSRWGAGNQPQHF.

This clone was counted at least ten times. V usage is TRBV15 and J usage is TRBJ2-3; 7 bases are a match to TRBD2. J was trimmed by 3 bases and V by 8 bases; bases with no gene match: 8. Germline V gene data show CDR1 as LNHNV and CDR2 as YYDKDF (reference sequence). CDR3 size: 14 residues. CDR3 bases: TGTGCCACCCGCTTCGGACTAGAGACAGATACGCAGTATTTT. This translates into CATRFGLETDTQYF.

The chain has TRBV29-1 and TRBJ1-3, with 7 bases that match TRBD1. V lost 4 bases and J lost 4; bases outside the gene matches: 1. The CDR3 extends over 12 amino acids. Germline-derived CDR1 and CDR2 are SQVTM and ANQGSEA. The CDR3 here is CSVAQGGNTIYF. In DNA, the CDR3 is TGCAGCGTTGCACAGGGGGGAAACACCATATATTTT. The full variable domain, in which reference TRBV29-1 and TRBJ1-3 provide the parts outside the CDR3, is SAVISQKPSRDICQRGTSLTIQCQVDSQVTMMFWYRQQPGQSLTLIATANQGSEATYESGFVIDKFPISRPNLTFSTLTVSNMSPEDSSIYLCSVAQGGNTIYFGEGSWLTVV.

This clone was seen a few times. The genes are TRBV25-1 and TRBJ2-6; TRBD1 might be the D (6 bases). This CDR3 is built from 15 residues. Germline V gene sequence: CDR1 MGHDK, CDR2 SYGVNS. V gave up 5 bases and J gave up 0 bases, with 8 bases separating them. The CDR3 sequence is CASSRTDSGANVLTF. CDR3 nucleotides: TGTGCCAGCAGTAGGACAGACTCTGGGGCCAACGTCCTGACTTTC.

This chain connects TRBV7-3 to TRBJ2-7, with a weak D call TRBD2 (6 bases). The CDR3 loop spans 15 amino acids. Germline CDR1 reads SGHTA; CDR2 reads FQGTGA. V was shortened by 0 bases and J by 2 bases, with 11 bases between the two germline ends. The CDR3 is CASSLTGRKPYEQYF. The CDR3, as DNA: TGTGCCAGCAGCTTAACGGGGAGGAAGCCCTACGAGCAGTACTTC.

J is TRBJ2-7 and V is TRBV18, with 7 bases that match TRBD1. This CDR3 is built from 14 residues. The J segment lost 5 bases and the V segment lost 3 bases, leaving 7 bases of the junction unmatched. Looked up from germline, CDR1 is KGHSH and CDR2 is LQKENI. The CDR3 sequence: CASSPQQGFHEQYF. DNA of the CDR3: TGTGCCAGCTCACCCCAACAGGGGTTCCACGAGCAGTACTTC.

The chain employs TRBV28 and TRBJ2-1; D uncertain. Germline V lookup: CDR1 MDHEN, CDR2 SYDVKM. The CDR3 is 12 residues long. Trimming took off 3 bases at V and 9 bases at J, with 9 bases between the two ends. In DNA form, the CDR3 reads TGTGCCAGCAGTTTCCCCCCACGTGAGCAGTTCTTC. Protein product: CASSFPPREQFF. Full variable domain (missing parts from reference TRBV28 and TRBJ2-1): DVKVTQSSRYLVKRTGEKVFLECVQDMDHENMFWYRQDPGLGLRLIYFSYDVKMKEKGDIPEGYSVSREKKERFSLILESASTNQTSMYLCASSFPPREQFFGPGTRLTVL.

The V and J genes are TRBV19 and TRBJ1-5; no reliable D call. V shed 3 bases and J shed 6 bases, with 9 bases lying between them. Germline assignment: CDR1 LNHDA and CDR2 SQIVND (reference sequence). The CDR3 contains 13 residues. The CDR3: CASSMGLTQPQHF. CDR3 sequence (DNA): TGTGCCAGTAGTATGGGGTTGACTCAGCCCCAGCATTTT.

V usage is TRBV6-5 and J usage is TRBJ1-5; D remains ambiguous. CDR1 is MNHEY, CDR2 SVGAGI, per germline. The CDR3 contains 13 residues. V lost 5 bases and J 15 bases, leaving 20 bases between the germline ends. The CDR3 here is CASSPRRSSLSHF. CDR3 in DNA: TGTGCCAGCAGTCCACGACGGAGTTCGTTATCGCATTTT.

This sequence joins TRBV28 and TRBJ1-1, with unresolved D. The ends were cut back, 5 bases at V and 10 bases at J, with 14 bases in the middle. CDR3 length: 12 amino acids. The germline V gene has CDR1 MDHEN and CDR2 SYDVKM. The CDR3: CASSPHAWGAFF. CDR3 in DNA: TGTGCCAGCAGTCCACACGCTTGGGGAGCTTTCTTT.

This clone was observed a handful of times. V gene TRBV27 combines with J gene TRBJ2-2, with D hard to call. V was shortened by 4 bases and J by 7 bases, with 7 bases between the two germline ends. The CDR3 runs 12 residues. CDR1 and CDR2 (germline): MNHEY, SMNVEV (reference sequence). This CDR3 is CASSWTNGELFF. In DNA, the CDR3 is TGTGCCAGCAGTTGGACGAACGGGGAGCTGTTTTTT.

The J gene is TRBJ2-5, the V gene TRBV15, with D unclear. Germline V gene data show CDR1 as LNHNV and CDR2 as YYDKDF (reference sequence). This CDR3 spans 17 amino acids. V was shortened by 1 base and J by 3 bases, with 18 bases between the two germline ends. CDR3 nucleotide sequence: TGTGCCACCAGCAGAGGAGCCTCCCGGGCCCTTGAAGAGACCCAGTACTTC. The encoded protein is CATSRGASRALEETQYF.

The chain combines TRBV5-6 with TRBJ2-7, with a weak D call TRBD2 (6 bases). V dropped 4 bases and J dropped 0 bases, with 17 bases sitting between them. The CDR3 runs to 16 residues. Germline lookup yields CDR1 SGHDT and CDR2 YYEEEE. CDR3 amino acids: CASSPLPSTSSYEQYF. The CDR3 nucleotides read TGTGCCAGCAGCCCACTCCCATCGACTAGCTCCTACGAGCAGTACTTC.